This TCR beta chain was captured in a study of CD8+CD57+ T cells in acquired aplastic anemia. Study outcomes and limitations: The study identified around 28 CD8+ CDR3 sequences shared by patients and controls.

Patients selected for sequencing had displayed CD8+CD57+ cell expansion by flow cytometry. Patients were treatment-naive when blood was sampled. The CDR3 is made up of 13 amino acids. Germline values: CDR1 SEHNR, CDR2 FQNEAQ (reference sequence). V was cut by 5 bases and J by 4 bases, with 11 bases left in between. A remark on this clonotype: Its antigen is not identified.

TCR beta VDJ and CDR3 profiles were obtained from a genomic DNA template. Each CDR3 protein is one row after TCRdb ran MiXCR on the reads. The table records around 150,000 distinct CDR3 sequences, around 75% of them present only once. J is TRBJ1-2 and V is TRBV7-9; D gene ambiguous. Sequencing was carried out using sorted CD4+, CD8+, or CD8+CD57+ T cells (not recorded which) from PBMCs. This TCR came from a human donor with aplastic anemia. CDR3 amino acids: CASSKSGIYGYTF. The CDR3, as DNA: TGTGCCAGCAGCAAGTCCGGTATCTATGGCTACACCTTC.